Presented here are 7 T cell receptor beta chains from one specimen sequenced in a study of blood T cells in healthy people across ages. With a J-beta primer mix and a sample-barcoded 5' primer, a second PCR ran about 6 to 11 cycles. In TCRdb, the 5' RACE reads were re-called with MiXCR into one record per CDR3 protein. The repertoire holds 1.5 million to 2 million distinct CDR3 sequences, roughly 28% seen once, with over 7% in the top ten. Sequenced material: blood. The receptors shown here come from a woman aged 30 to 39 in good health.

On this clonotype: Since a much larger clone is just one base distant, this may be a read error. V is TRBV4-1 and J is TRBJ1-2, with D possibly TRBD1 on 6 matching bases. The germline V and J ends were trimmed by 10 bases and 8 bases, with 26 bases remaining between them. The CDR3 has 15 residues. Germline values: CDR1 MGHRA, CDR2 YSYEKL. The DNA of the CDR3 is TGCGCCACCAAGGTCCGGGGGCCCTCGGGAAACGGCTACACCTTC. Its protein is CATKVRGPSGNGYTF.

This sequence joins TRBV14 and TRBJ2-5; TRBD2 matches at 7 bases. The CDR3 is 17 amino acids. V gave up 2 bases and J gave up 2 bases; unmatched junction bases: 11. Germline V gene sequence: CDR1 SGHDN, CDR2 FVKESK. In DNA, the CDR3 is TGTGCCAGCAGCCAATTCTACGCTGGGGGGGGTCAAGAGACCCAGTACTTC. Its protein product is CASSQFYAGGGQETQYF.

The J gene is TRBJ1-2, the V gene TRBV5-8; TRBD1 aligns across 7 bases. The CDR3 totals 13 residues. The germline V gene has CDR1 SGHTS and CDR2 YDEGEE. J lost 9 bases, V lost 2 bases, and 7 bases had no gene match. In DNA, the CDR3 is TGTGCCAGCAGCTTCCGGGGACAGTCCCGCTACACCTTC. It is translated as CASSFRGQSRYTF. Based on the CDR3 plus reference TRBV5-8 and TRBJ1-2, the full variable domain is EAGVTQSPTHLIKTRGQQATLRCSPISGHTSVYWYQQALGLGLQFLLWYDEGEERNRGNFPPRFSGRQFPNYSSELNVNALELEDSALYLCASSFRGQSRYTFGSGTRLTVV.

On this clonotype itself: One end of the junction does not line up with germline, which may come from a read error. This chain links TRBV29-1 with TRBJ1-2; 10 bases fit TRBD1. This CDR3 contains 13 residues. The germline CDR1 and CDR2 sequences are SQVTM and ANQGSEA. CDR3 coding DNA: TGCAGCGTCCCGACAGGGGGCGCGGGTGGCTGCACCTTC. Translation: CSVPTGGAGGCTF.

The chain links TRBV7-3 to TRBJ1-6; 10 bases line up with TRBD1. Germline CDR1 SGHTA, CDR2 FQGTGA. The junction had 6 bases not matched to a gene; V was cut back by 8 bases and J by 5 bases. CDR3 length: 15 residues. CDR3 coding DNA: TGTGCCAGCCCCCTAGGACAGGGGGATAATTCACCCCTCCACTTT. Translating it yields CASPLGQGDNSPLHF. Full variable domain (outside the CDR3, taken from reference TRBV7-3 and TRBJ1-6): GAGVSQTPSNKVTEKGKYVELRCDPISGHTALYWYRQSLGQGPEFLIYFQGTGAADDSGLPNDRFFAVRPEGSVSTLKIQRTERGDSAVYLCASPLGQGDNSPLHFGNGTRLTVT.

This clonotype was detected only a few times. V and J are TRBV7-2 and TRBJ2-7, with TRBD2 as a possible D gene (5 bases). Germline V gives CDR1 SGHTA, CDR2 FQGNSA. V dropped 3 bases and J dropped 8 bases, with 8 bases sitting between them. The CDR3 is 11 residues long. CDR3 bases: TGTGCCAGCAGCTTTGGAGGCAAGCAGTACTTC. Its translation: CASSFGGKQYF.

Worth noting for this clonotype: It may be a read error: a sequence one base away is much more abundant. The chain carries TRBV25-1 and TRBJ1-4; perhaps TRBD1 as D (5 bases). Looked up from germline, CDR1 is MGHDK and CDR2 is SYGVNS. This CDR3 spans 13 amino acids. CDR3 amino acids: CASNGRVGEELFF. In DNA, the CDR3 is TGTGCCAGCAACGGCAGGGTGGGTGAAGAACTGTTTTTT.